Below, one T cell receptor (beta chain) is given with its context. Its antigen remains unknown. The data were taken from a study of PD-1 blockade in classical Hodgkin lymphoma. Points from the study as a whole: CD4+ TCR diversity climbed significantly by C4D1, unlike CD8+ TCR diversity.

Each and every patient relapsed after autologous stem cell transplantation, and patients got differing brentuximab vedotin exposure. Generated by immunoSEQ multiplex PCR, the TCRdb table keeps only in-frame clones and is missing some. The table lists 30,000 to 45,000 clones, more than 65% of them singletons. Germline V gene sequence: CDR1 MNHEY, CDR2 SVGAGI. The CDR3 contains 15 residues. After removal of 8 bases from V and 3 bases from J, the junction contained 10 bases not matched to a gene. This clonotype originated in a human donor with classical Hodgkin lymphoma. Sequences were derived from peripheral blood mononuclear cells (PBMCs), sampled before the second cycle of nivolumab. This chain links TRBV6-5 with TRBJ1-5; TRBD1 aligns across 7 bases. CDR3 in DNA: TGTGCCAGCGGTTGGGGACAGCCTCCCAATCAGCCCCAGCATTTT. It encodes CASGWGQPPNQPQHF.